Given below is one T cell receptor beta chain in context. The sample is drawn from a study of blood T cell repertoires in COVID-19. Overall study: Material from acute and convalescent COVID-19 was sourced from the United States, Italy and Spain. PBMCs, B-cell-depleted T cells, or T cells provided the cDNA or gDNA that made up the material.

Authors' methods: Amplifying reference gene primers gave estimates of nucleated cell counts. Produced via immunoSEQ multiplex PCR; TCRdb's table is partial and in-frame only. That table is the source of V, J and clone size, and D and trimming were worked out from the DNA. The sample lists about 190,000 clones, approximately 86% seen once, with under 2.5% in the top ten. The receptor was derived from a man in his 70s with active or convalescent COVID-19. Sequencing input: peripheral blood.

This CDR3 is CASSSNRGREGNQPQHF. The DNA for the CDR3 is TGTGCCAGTAGTAGTAACAGGGGGCGTGAGGGCAATCAGCCCCAGCATTTT. The chain employs TRBV19 and TRBJ1-5; TRBD1 aligns across 9 bases. This CDR3 region has 17 residues. Germline values: CDR1 LNHDA, CDR2 SQIVND (reference sequence). V lost 4 bases and J lost 2; bases outside the gene matches: 9.